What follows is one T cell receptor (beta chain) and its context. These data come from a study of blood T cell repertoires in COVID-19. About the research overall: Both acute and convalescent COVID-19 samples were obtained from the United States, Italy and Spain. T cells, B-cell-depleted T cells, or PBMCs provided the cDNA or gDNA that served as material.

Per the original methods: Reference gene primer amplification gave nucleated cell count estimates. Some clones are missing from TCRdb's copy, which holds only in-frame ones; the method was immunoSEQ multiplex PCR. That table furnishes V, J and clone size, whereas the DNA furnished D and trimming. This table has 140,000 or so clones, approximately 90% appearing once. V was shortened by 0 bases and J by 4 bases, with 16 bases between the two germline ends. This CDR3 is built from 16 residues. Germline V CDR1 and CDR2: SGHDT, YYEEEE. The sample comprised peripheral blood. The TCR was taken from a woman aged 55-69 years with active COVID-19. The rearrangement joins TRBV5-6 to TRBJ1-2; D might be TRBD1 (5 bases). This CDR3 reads CASSLVSGTGGYGYTF. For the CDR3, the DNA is TGTGCCAGCAGCTTGGTTTCCGGGACGGGGGGCTATGGCTACACCTTC.